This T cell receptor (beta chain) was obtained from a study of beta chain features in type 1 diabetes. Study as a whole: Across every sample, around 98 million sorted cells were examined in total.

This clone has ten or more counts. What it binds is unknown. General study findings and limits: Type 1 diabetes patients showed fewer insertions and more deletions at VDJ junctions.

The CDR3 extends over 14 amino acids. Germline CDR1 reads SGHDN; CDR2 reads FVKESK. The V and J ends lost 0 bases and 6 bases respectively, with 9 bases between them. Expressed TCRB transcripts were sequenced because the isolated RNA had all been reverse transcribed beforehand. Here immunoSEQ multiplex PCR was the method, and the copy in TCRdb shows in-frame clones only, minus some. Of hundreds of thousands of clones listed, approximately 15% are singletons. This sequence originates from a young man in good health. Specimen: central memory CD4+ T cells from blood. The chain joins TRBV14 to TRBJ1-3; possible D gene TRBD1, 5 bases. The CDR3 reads CASSQEARANTIYF. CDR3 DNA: TGTGCCAGCAGCCAAGAAGCCAGGGCAAACACCATATATTTT.